The 13 T cell receptor beta chains presented below share a single source sample, sequenced in a study of T cell repertoires in cytomegalovirus infection. MiXCR, run by TCRdb on the reads, gives a single entry per CDR3 protein. The data show around 100,000 distinct CDR3 sequences, with 10% seen just once and approximately 33% held by the top ten. Their target antigens are unknown. The specimen was PBMCs, sequenced either directly or after in vitro stimulation (not recorded which). Receptors originate from a human donor in good health (CMV status not recorded). Some clones in this sample may be carry-over from other donors' samples.

CDR3 in DNA: TGTGCCAGCAGCTCCGGGACTAGCGGGAGTTTTTCCTACAATGAGCAGTTCTTC. Encoded protein: CASSSGTSGSFSYNEQFF. The chain combines TRBV5-6 with TRBJ2-1; 14 nucleotides match TRBD2. Per the germline V gene, CDR1 is SGHDT and CDR2 is YYEEEE. The CDR3 runs to 18 residues. The V gene end was trimmed by 3 bases and the J gene end by 1 base; junction bases not matched to a gene: 6.

This clonotype was counted many times. The genes are TRBV7-2 and TRBJ2-7, with 14 bases that match TRBD2. The V segment lost 5 bases and the J segment 1 base; nucleotides outside the gene matches: 10. CDR3 length: 18 amino acids. CDR1 is SGHTA and CDR2 is FQGNSA in the germline V gene. The CDR3 loop is CASSPQSGLAGVSYEQYF. Here the CDR3 DNA reads TGTGCCAGCAGCCCACAATCGGGACTAGCGGGAGTTTCCTACGAGCAGTACTTC. Based on the CDR3 plus reference TRBV7-2 and TRBJ2-7, the full variable domain is GAGVSQSPSNKVTEKGKDVELRCDPISGHTALYWYRQSLGQGLEFLIYFQGNSAPDKSGLPSDRFSAERTGGSVSTLTIQRTQQEDSAVYLCASSPQSGLAGVSYEQYFGPGTRLTVT.

This clonotype showed up many times. The CDR3 region has the DNA TGCGCCAGCAGCTCGCCCATCCGGGACAGGGGGTCCTACAATGAGCAGTTCTTC. Translated: CASSSPIRDRGSYNEQFF. The V gene is TRBV5-1, the J gene TRBJ2-1, with 11 nucleotides matching TRBD1. V dropped 3 bases and J dropped 1; count of bases not matched to a gene: 9. Germline V gene sequence: CDR1 SGHRS, CDR2 YFSETQ. The CDR3 has 18 amino acids.

There are many counts of this clonotype. The CDR3 sequence is CASSWRPTFLEQYF. The CDR3, as DNA: TGTGCCAGCAGCTGGCGGCCTACCTTCCTCGAGCAGTACTTC. The chain combines TRBV7-2 with TRBJ2-7; D gene uncertain. V lost 4 bases to trimming and J lost 6 bases, with 16 bases between them. Germline values: CDR1 SGHTA, CDR2 FQGNSA. The CDR3 spans 14 residues.

The genes are TRBV7-6 and TRBJ2-5, with 9 nucleotides matching TRBD2. Germline loops: CDR1 SGHVS, CDR2 FNYEAQ. The V gene end was trimmed by 5 bases and the J gene end by 3 bases; junction bases not matched to a gene: 7. The CDR3 covers 15 residues. The CDR3 reads CASSPGLAVEETQYF. Written as DNA, the CDR3 is TGTGCCAGCAGCCCGGGACTAGCAGTCGAAGAGACCCAGTACTTC. The whole variable domain, remainder taken from reference TRBV7-6 and TRBJ2-5, is GAGVSQSPRYKVTKRGQDVALRCDPISGHVSLYWYRQALGQGPEFLTYFNYEAQQDKSGLPNDRFSAERPEGSISTLTIQRTEQRDSAMYRCASSPGLAVEETQYFGPGTRLLVL.

This clonotype was counted a few times. The rearrangement joins TRBV7-9 to TRBJ1-3; maybe TRBD1 (5 bases). Trimming shortened V by 4 bases and J by 0 bases, and 13 bases separated the two germline ends. Germline lookup yields CDR1 SEHNR and CDR2 FQNEAQ (reference sequence). This CDR3 contains 16 residues. This CDR3 reads CASSSSGLDSGNTIYF. As DNA, the CDR3 is TGTGCCAGCAGCTCCTCAGGGTTAGACTCTGGAAACACCATATATTTT.

About this clonotype: This clone may be a read error of a much larger clone one base away. The CDR3, as DNA: TGCGCCAGCAACACCCCGGGGAGCCTAGCCAAAAACATTCAGTACTTC. It translates to CASNTPGSLAKNIQYF. The rearrangement links TRBV4-1 to TRBJ2-4; TRBD2 is a possible D gene (5 bases). The CDR3 totals 16 residues. V lost 7 bases and J 0 bases, leaving 16 bases between the germline ends. Germline values: CDR1 MGHRA, CDR2 YSYEKL.

This clonotype was found many times. V usage is TRBV12-3 or TRBV12-4 and J usage is TRBJ1-5, with 9 bases aligning to TRBD1. The CDR3 loop spans 17 amino acids. V trimming: 4 bases; J trimming: 1 base; junction bases outside the gene matches: 8. The DNA of the CDR3 is TGTGCCAGCAGTTCAGGGACAGGGATCTACAGCAATCAGCCCCAGCATTTT. Translation: CASSSGTGIYSNQPQHF.

This clonotype was detected ten times or more. This sequence joins TRBV5-1 and TRBJ2-5, with TRBD2 matching over 7 bases. The CDR3 extends over 16 amino acids. Germline CDR1 is SGHRS and CDR2 is YFSETQ. Germline trimming cut 0 bases from V and 2 bases from J; bases unmatched to any gene: 7. The CDR3 DNA sequence: TGCGCCAGCAGCTTGGGTCCTAGCGGCAAACAAGAGACCCAGTACTTC. It yields the protein CASSLGPSGKQETQYF.

This clonotype was detected ten times or more. The V call is TRBV2, the J call TRBJ2-3; perhaps TRBD2 as D (5 bases). Looked up from germline, CDR1 is SNHLY and CDR2 is FYNNEI. V lost 6 bases, J lost 4 bases, and 17 bases lay in between. This CDR3 region has 15 residues. CDR3 sequence reads: CASRGVDFPPDTQYF. The CDR3, as DNA: TGTGCCAGCAGGGGAGTGGACTTCCCCCCAGATACGCAGTATTTT.

The sample holds many counts of this clonotype. The chain links TRBV28 to TRBJ1-1; D remains ambiguous. This CDR3 has 13 residues. The germline V and J ends were trimmed by 2 bases and 0 bases, with 4 bases remaining between them. Germline loops: CDR1 MDHEN, CDR2 SYDVKM. CDR3 DNA: TGTGCCAGCAGTTTAGCCATGAACACTGAAGCTTTCTTT. This sequence encodes CASSLAMNTEAFF.

A few counts support this clonotype. The chain combines TRBV20-1 with TRBJ2-1; 7 bases map to TRBD2. The CDR3 runs to 15 residues. Germline CDR1 is DFQATT and CDR2 is SNEGSKA (reference sequence). V shed 6 bases, J shed 12 bases, and the junction held 20 bases outside the gene matches. The CDR3 region is CSAQRGYLLYTGQFF. Written as DNA, the CDR3 is TGCAGTGCCCAGCGGGGCTATCTTCTCTACACCGGGCAGTTCTTC.

At least ten counts were recorded for this clonotype. V and J are TRBV7-9 and TRBJ2-1; 8 bases match TRBD2. The germline gives CDR1 SEHNR, CDR2 FQNEAQ (reference sequence). J lost 4 bases, V lost 5 bases, and 4 bases had no gene match. This CDR3 comprises 14 residues. DNA of the CDR3: TGTGCCAGCAGCCAACGACTAGCGTACAATGAGCAGTTCTTC. This codes for CASSQRLAYNEQFF.